Included here is one T cell receptor beta chain sequence, with context. The antigen this receptor binds is unknown. The record has no base qualities; no much larger clone is one base away. This sample stems from a study of T cell responses to AZD1222 COVID-19 vaccine (dated by TCRdb to the early 2020s). About the investigation overall: TCR sequencing covered roughly 230 trial participants: 207 given two doses of AZD1222 and around 26 given two doses of MenACWY control vaccine. Enrollment into the trials was organized by age into subgroups of 18-55, 56-69 and 70-plus years, and those subgroups contained 148, 28 and 57 TCR-sequenced participants, respectively.

V is shortened by 3 bases, J by 2 bases, and the region joining them spans 8 bases. The germline V gene supplies CDR1 SGHDT and CDR2 YYEEEE. The CDR3 spans 14 residues, from the cysteine through the phenylalanine. CDR3 DNA is the only sequence kept; it has 42 bases, read in frame from the first base. The CDR3 regions of human TCRbeta chains were analyzed by immunosequencing. The published analysis was carried out like this. Repertoire TCRs were matched against a reference library of SARS-CoV-2-specific TCRs generated with the MIRA antigen-specificity platform. Breadth was defined as the fraction of unique TCRs that were SARS-CoV-2-associated. Depth was defined as the fraction of total T cells that were SARS-CoV-2-associated. Each spike-specific TCR was assigned to its reactive spike region and to a CD4 or CD8 class using the MIRA data. Log10-transformed breadth and depth values were compared by one-way ANOVA with Sidak's multiple comparisons tests. The clones in this table, taken by TCRdb from immuneACCESS, are in-frame only. Not every clone is retained; where verified, under half of the shortfall comes from an unresolved V gene, and the cause of the rest is unknown. The V and J calls and clone size are taken from that table; D and trimming were inferred from the DNA. In this sample the table shows under 45,000 clones, about 88% of which occur a single time. Around a quarter of the sample lies in the top ten.

Reading the label with the study, this specimen's time point is: about 28 days (+/-7) after the second vaccine dose. Per the publication, the treatment or condition label means: meningococcal conjugate vaccine given as trial control. Vaccinee samples came from UK trials COV001 and COV002, including a single-blind randomized controlled phase 2/3 trial of AZD1222 (ChAdOx1 nCoV-19) in healthy adults. For TCRbeta chain sequencing, PBMC samples from trial participants were taken at day 0 and at day 28 after the second dose. Study-level results and caveats: Most participants were white British and females outnumbered males, and the authors suggested that clonal diversity may have been underestimated. The 56-69-year group was small, and its depth increase did not reach significance, likely because of low power. Nearly half of unique spike-specific TCRs reportedly recognized epitopes outside regions mutated in the B.1.351 and B.1.1.7 variants. Spike-specific TCR breadth and depth rose significantly after two AZD1222 doses compared with day 0 and with MenACWY recipients. The whole spike protein was spanned by vaccine-associated CD4 TCRs, and dominant responses were seen in regions 160-218 and 743-854. Because no samples from the day 14 peak response were available, repertoires could be characterized only after the peak T cell response. Conclusions about previously exposed vaccinees are limited, since just six AZD1222 recipients were seropositive for SARS-CoV-2 at baseline.

The chain joins TRBV5-6 to TRBJ2-2; TRBD1 might be the D gene, on 6 matching bases. This clonotype was sampled from an adult who received the MenACWY meningococcal vaccine as a control. Sequences were derived from peripheral blood, sampled 28 days after the second dose of the MenACWY control vaccine. The nucleotide sequence is TGTGCCAGCAGCTCGGGACAAAACACCGGGGAGCTGTTTTTT. Its translation is CASSSGQNTGELFF.